The clone carrying this T cell receptor beta chain appeared a single time. This sample includes further DNA sequences coding for the same CDR3. This entry is derived from a study of shared clonotypes between healthy human individuals. Profiled with immunoSEQ multiplex PCR; TCRdb holds only in-frame clones, not every one. The table lists about 490,000 clones, 76% of them singletons. Sequencing used PBMCs. This sequence was found in a woman between 35 and 50 years old in good health. Some clones in this sample may be carry-over from other donors' samples.

The CDR3 here is CASSLGGSYEQYF. DNA of the CDR3: TGTGCCAGCAGTTTAGGGGGATCCTACGAGCAGTACTTC. The V call is TRBV28, the J call TRBJ2-7; D could derive from TRBD1 or TRBD2 (5 bases each). The CDR3 length is 13 residues. Trimming removed 2 bases from V and 1 base from J, with 6 bases in between. Germline CDR1 is MDHEN and CDR2 is SYDVKM.